This T cell receptor (beta chain) was profiled in a study of blood T cell repertoires in COVID-19. Germline values: CDR1 SQVTM, CDR2 ANQGSEA. V was shortened by 6 bases and J by 1 base, with 9 bases between the two germline ends. The CDR3 has 12 residues. Participants were placed into cohorts based on the clinical history they reported. Produced via immunoSEQ multiplex PCR; TCRdb's table is partial and in-frame only. Of under 200,000 clones in the sample, about four fifths were seen once. The chain recombines TRBV29-1 with TRBJ1-1; D gene unclear. The sample consisted of PBMCs or T cells enriched from blood (not recorded which). The sequence came from a man aged 55 to 70 who had recovered from COVID-19. In DNA, the CDR3 is TGCAGCGTCCGACCGGGGAACACTGAAGCTTTCTTT. It is translated as CSVRPGNTEAFF.